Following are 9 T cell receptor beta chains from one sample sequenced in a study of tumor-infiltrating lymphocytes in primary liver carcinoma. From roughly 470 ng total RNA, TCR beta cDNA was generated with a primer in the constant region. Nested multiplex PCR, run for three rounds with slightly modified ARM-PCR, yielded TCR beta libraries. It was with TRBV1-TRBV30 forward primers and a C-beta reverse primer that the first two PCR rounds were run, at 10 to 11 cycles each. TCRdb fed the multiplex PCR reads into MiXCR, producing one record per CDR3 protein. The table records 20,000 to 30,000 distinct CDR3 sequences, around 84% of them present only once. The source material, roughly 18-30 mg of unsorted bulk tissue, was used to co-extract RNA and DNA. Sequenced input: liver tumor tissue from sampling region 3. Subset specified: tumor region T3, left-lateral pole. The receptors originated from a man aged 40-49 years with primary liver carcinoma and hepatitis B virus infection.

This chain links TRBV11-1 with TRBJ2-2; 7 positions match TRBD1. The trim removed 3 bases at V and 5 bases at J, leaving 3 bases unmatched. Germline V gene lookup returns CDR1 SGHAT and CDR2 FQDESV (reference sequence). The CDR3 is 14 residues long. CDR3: CASSFTGVTGELFF. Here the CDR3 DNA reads TGTGCCAGCAGCTTTACAGGGGTTACCGGGGAGCTGTTTTTT.

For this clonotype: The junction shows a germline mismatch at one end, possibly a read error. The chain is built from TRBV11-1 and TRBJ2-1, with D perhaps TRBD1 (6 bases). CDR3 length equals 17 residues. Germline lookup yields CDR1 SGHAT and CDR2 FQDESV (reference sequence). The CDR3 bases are TGTGCCAGCAGCTTAACCTCCCCGGGACATGGTAATGATGAACAGTTCTTC. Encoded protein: CASSLTSPGHGNDEQFF.

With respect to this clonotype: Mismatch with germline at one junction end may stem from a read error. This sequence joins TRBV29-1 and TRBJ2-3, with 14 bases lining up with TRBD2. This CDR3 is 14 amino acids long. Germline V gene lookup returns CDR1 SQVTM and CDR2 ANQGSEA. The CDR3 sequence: CSVEGLAGDVTRYF. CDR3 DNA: TGCAGCGTTGAGGGACTAGCGGGAGATGTTACGCGGTATTTT.

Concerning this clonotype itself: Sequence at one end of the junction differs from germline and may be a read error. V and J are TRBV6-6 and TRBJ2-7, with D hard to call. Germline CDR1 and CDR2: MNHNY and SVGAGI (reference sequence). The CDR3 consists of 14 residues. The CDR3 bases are TGTGCCAGCAGTTACATAGGGTGGGCCTACGAGCAATACTTC. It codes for CASSYIGWAYEQYF.

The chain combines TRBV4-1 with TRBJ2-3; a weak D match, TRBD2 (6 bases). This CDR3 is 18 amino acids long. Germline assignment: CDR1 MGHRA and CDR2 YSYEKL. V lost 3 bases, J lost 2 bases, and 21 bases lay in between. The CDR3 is CASSQVTSGSLYTDTQYF. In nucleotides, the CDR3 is TGCGCCAGCAGCCAGGTGACTAGTGGGAGTCTATACACAGATACGCAGTATTTT.

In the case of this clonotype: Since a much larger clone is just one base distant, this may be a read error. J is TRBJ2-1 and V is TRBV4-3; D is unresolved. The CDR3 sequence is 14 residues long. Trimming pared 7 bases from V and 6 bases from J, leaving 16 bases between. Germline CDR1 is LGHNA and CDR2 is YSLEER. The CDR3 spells CASIHTELVNEQFF. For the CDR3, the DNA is TGCGCCAGCATCCACACAGAGTTGGTCAATGAGCAGTTCTTC.

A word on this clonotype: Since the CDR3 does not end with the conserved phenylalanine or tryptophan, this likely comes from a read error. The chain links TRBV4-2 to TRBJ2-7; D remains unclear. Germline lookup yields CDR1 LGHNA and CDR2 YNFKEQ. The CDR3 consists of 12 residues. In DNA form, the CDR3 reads TGTGCCACCAGCCAAGGTGCGAATGAGCAGTACTCC. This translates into CATSQGANEQYS.

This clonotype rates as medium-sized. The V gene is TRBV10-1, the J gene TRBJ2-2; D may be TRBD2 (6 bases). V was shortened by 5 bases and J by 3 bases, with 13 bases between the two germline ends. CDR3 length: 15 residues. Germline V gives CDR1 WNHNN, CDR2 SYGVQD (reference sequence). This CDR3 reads CASSSGDSYTGELFF. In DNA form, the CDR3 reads TGCGCCAGCAGTTCCGGGGACTCTTACACCGGGGAGCTGTTTTTT.

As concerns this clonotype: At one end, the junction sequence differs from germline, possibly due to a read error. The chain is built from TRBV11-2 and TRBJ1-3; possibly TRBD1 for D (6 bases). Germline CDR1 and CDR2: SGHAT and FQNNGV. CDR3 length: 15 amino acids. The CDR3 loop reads CASSSTGLDGNTIYF. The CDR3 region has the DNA TGTGCCAGCAGCTCCACAGGGCTTGATGGAAACACTATATATTTT.